This entry lists 22 T cell receptor beta chains sequenced from one sample in a study of control samples from healthy donors and cancer patients. Profiled with immunoSEQ multiplex PCR; TCRdb holds only in-frame clones, not every one. The sample has about 44,000 clones, 60% to 80% seen once. The sequencing input was formalin-fixed, paraffin-embedded tissue. All receptors come from a male donor with melanoma.

The rearrangement links TRBV7-2 to TRBJ1-2; possibly TRBD1 for D (6 bases). Trimming removed 5 bases at V and 4 bases at J, with 17 bases between. CDR1 and CDR2 from the germline V gene are SGHTA and FQGNSA. CDR3 length equals 15 residues. This chain's CDR3 is CASSEGGARSYGYTF. DNA for the CDR3: TGTGCCAGCAGCGAAGGGGGGGCGCGGAGCTATGGCTACACCTTC.

The rearrangement joins TRBV5-4 to TRBJ2-1, with 7 bases that match TRBD1. Germline CDR1 and CDR2: SGHNT and YYREEE (reference sequence). Trimming at V came to 3 bases and at J to 5 bases, leaving 5 bases not matched to a gene. The CDR3 totals 14 residues. This CDR3 reads CASSSRQGDNEQFF. The CDR3 DNA reads TGTGCCAGCAGCTCAAGACAGGGAGACAATGAGCAGTTCTTC.

This clone was recorded only once. The chain links TRBV7-2 to TRBJ1-5; a weak D match, TRBD1 (5 bases). The CDR3 has 15 residues. Germline values: CDR1 SGHTA, CDR2 FQGNSA. The V end was cut by 1 base, the J end by 4 bases, with 11 bases between. CDR3 amino acids: CASSLGVRENQPQHF. The CDR3 DNA reads TGTGCCAGCAGCTTAGGAGTCAGGGAGAATCAGCCCCAGCATTTT.

The chain joins TRBV19 to TRBJ2-6; maybe TRBD1 (5 bases). Germline-derived CDR1 and CDR2 are LNHDA and SQIVND (reference sequence). V was cut by 10 bases and J by 3 bases, with 10 bases left in between. CDR3 length: 13 amino acids. The CDR3 sequence: CAIQGGGANVLTF. In nucleotides, the CDR3 is TGTGCCATCCAGGGTGGTGGGGCCAACGTCCTGACTTTC.

The chain combines TRBV29-1 with TRBJ1-2; D is uncertain. Germline V CDR1 and CDR2: SQVTM, ANQGSEA. CDR3 length: 11 residues. V was shortened by 4 bases and J by 8 bases, with 11 bases between the two germline ends. In DNA form, the CDR3 reads TGCAGCGTTGTGGCATCGGGAGGCTACACCTTC. Protein sequence: CSVVASGGYTF. Supplemented by reference TRBV29-1 and TRBJ1-2, the full variable domain reads SAVISQKPSRDICQRGTSLTIQCQVDSQVTMMFWYRQQPGQSLTLIATANQGSEATYESGFVIDKFPISRPNLTFSTLTVSNMSPEDSSIYLCSVVASGGYTFGSGTRLTVV.

The genes are TRBV10-1 and TRBJ2-2, with a possible D match to TRBD2 (6 bases). Germline V CDR1 and CDR2: WNHNN, SYGVQD (reference sequence). Trimming left V 6 bases short and J 2 bases short, with 7 bases between. The CDR3 totals 13 residues. CDR3 in DNA: TGCGCCAGCAGCGGGGGAAACACCGGGGAGCTGTTTTTT. Protein: CASSGGNTGELFF.

This clone was counted ten times or more. The rearrangement uses TRBV4-2 and TRBJ2-1, with TRBD2 identical over 13 bases. CDR1 and CDR2 (germline): LGHNA, YNFKEQ. Germline trimming cut 5 bases from V and 9 bases from J; bases unmatched to any gene: 4. The CDR3 loop spans 14 amino acids. CDR3 in DNA: TGTGCCAGCAGCTACGGACTAGCGGGAGTTGAGCAGTTCTTC. Protein: CASSYGLAGVEQFF.

In its sample, this clone was seen a few times. V gene TRBV4-1 combines with J gene TRBJ1-4; the match to TRBD1 covers 10 bases. Germline CDR1 MGHRA, CDR2 YSYEKL. The CDR3 sequence is 15 residues long. V gave up 6 bases and J gave up 5 bases; unmatched junction bases: 6. The CDR3 DNA reads as TGCGCCAGCAGGCCGACAGGGGGCGGGAATGAAAAACTGTTTTTT. Amino acid sequence: CASRPTGGGNEKLFF.

The chain has TRBV28 and TRBJ2-7, with 9 bases identical to TRBD1. The length of the CDR3 is 19 residues. Germline CDR1 and CDR2: MDHEN and SYDVKM. With 3 bases clipped from V and 0 bases from J, the junction kept 15 bases outside the gene matches. The CDR3 DNA sequence: TGTGCCAGCAGTTTCATCCGACAGGGGGTCCACCTTAGCTCCTACGAGCAGTACTTC. This codes for CASSFIRQGVHLSSYEQYF.

This clone was counted a single time. J is TRBJ2-1 and V is TRBV6-5, with 7 positions matching TRBD2. V dropped 2 bases and J dropped 3; count of bases not matched to a gene: 4. CDR3 length: 15 amino acids. Germline values: CDR1 MNHEY, CDR2 SVGAGI. CDR3 in amino acids: CASSYPGTNYNEQFF. The CDR3 DNA is TGTGCCAGCAGTTACCCCGGGACTAACTACAATGAGCAGTTCTTC.

Note on this clone: Its ends do not fully match the called genes, so a read error is possible. The gene calls are TRBV14 and TRBJ2-5, with D uncertain. The germline V gene encodes CDR1 SGHDN and CDR2 FVKESK. The CDR3 is made up of 12 amino acids. CDR3 residues: CASGGPQEIQYF. Here the CDR3 DNA reads TGTGCCAGCGGCGGACCCCAAGAGATCCAGTACTTC.

The chain recombines TRBV11-2 with TRBJ1-2, with D maybe TRBD1 (6 bases). V was trimmed by 5 bases and J by 5 bases, leaving 15 bases between them. Germline lookup yields CDR1 SGHAT and CDR2 FQNNGV. The CDR3 is 14 residues long. The CDR3 DNA sequence: TGTGCCAGCAGCCCCTCCAGGGGAGAATATGGCTACACCTTC. It codes for CASSPSRGEYGYTF.

This chain joins TRBV7-9 and TRBJ1-1, with TRBD1 matching 9 bases. The germline V gene has CDR1 SEHNR and CDR2 FQNEAQ (reference sequence). With 6 bases clipped from V and 0 bases from J, the junction kept 5 bases outside the gene matches. The CDR3 has 15 amino acids. The chain's CDR3 is CASSQGQGMNTEAFF. The DNA for the CDR3 is TGTGCCAGCAGTCAAGGACAGGGGATGAACACTGAAGCTTTCTTT.

This CDR3 reads CASSFLSGQGAIGELFF. For the CDR3, the DNA is TGTGCCAGCAGCTTCCTATCTGGACAGGGGGCAATCGGGGAGCTGTTTTTT. The J gene is TRBJ2-2, the V gene TRBV7-9; 11 bases match TRBD1. V lost 3 bases and J lost 7; bases outside the gene matches: 10. The CDR3 extends over 17 amino acids. The V gene's germline CDR1 is SEHNR and CDR2 FQNEAQ (reference sequence).

V gene TRBV18 combines with J gene TRBJ2-1; a possible D gene is TRBD1 (5 bases). V lost 2 bases, J lost 2 bases, and 10 bases lay in between. Germline-derived CDR1 and CDR2 are KGHSH and LQKENI. The CDR3 consists of 15 residues. CDR3 residues: CASSPDDRPYNEQFF. The DNA for the CDR3 is TGTGCCAGCTCACCAGACGACAGACCCTACAATGAGCAGTTCTTC.

Points on this clone: Compared with germline, one end of the junction differs, possibly owing to a read error. V usage is TRBV15 and J usage is TRBJ2-3; no definite D call. This CDR3 spans 14 amino acids. Germline loops: CDR1 LNHNV, CDR2 YYDKDF (reference sequence). The CDR3 DNA follows: TGTGCCACTAGCAGAGGTCGTTCCACAGATACGCAGTATTTT. This codes for CATSRGRSTDTQYF.

The chain combines TRBV5-4 with TRBJ2-5, with 11 bases aligning to TRBD2. The V segment lost 9 bases and the J segment 5 bases; nucleotides outside the gene matches: 9. The germline V gene has CDR1 SGHNT and CDR2 YYREEE (reference sequence). The CDR3 has 14 amino acids. CDR3 sequence reads: CATLLAGDRETQYF. As DNA, the CDR3 is TGTGCCACCCTACTAGCGGGAGATCGGGAGACCCAGTACTTC.

The J gene is TRBJ2-7, the V gene TRBV7-9; the D is unclear. Trimming left V 2 bases short and J 1 base short, with 9 bases between. Per the germline V gene, CDR1 is SEHNR and CDR2 is FQNEAQ (reference sequence). There are 14 residues in the CDR3. The CDR3 reads CASSLRDQSYEQYF. CDR3 nucleotides: TGTGCCAGCAGCTTACGAGATCAGTCCTACGAGCAGTACTTC.

V usage is TRBV18 and J usage is TRBJ1-5; D remains unclear. Trimming shortened V by 0 bases and J by 11 bases, and 14 bases separated the two germline ends. The CDR3 covers 14 residues. The germline V gene has CDR1 KGHSH and CDR2 LQKENI. This chain's CDR3 is CASSPPGEIGAQHF. In DNA, the CDR3 is TGTGCCAGCTCACCACCGGGCGAAATTGGGGCCCAGCATTTT.

CDR3 protein: CASSERAGGLYNEQFF. The CDR3 nucleotides read TGTGCCAGCAGCGAAAGAGCGGGAGGGCTCTACAATGAGCAGTTCTTC. This chain joins TRBV7-2 and TRBJ2-1; TRBD2 matches at 10 bases. The CDR3 contains 16 residues. Germline CDR1 and CDR2: SGHTA and FQGNSA. The J segment lost 3 bases and the V segment lost 5 bases, leaving 7 bases of the junction unmatched.

The V gene is TRBV27, the J gene TRBJ2-3, with 8 bases matching TRBD2. The V gene's germline CDR1 is MNHEY and CDR2 SMNVEV (reference sequence). The CDR3 extends over 15 amino acids. Trimming took 2 bases from V and 10 from J; bases not matched to a gene: 11. CDR3 sequence reads: CASSLPPGLAGSQYF. CDR3 DNA: TGTGCCAGCAGTTTACCGCCCGGACTAGCCGGATCGCAGTATTTT.

This sequence joins TRBV3-1 (or the pseudogene TRBV3-2) and TRBJ1-5; TRBD1 agrees at 7 bases. V dropped 1 base and J dropped 6; count of bases not matched to a gene: 6. CDR3 size: 15 residues. Germline values: CDR1 LGHDT, CDR2 YNNKEL (reference sequence). CDR3 residues: CASSQGRQGLQPQHF. The DNA for the CDR3 is TGTGCCAGCAGCCAAGGGAGACAGGGCCTTCAGCCCCAGCATTTT.